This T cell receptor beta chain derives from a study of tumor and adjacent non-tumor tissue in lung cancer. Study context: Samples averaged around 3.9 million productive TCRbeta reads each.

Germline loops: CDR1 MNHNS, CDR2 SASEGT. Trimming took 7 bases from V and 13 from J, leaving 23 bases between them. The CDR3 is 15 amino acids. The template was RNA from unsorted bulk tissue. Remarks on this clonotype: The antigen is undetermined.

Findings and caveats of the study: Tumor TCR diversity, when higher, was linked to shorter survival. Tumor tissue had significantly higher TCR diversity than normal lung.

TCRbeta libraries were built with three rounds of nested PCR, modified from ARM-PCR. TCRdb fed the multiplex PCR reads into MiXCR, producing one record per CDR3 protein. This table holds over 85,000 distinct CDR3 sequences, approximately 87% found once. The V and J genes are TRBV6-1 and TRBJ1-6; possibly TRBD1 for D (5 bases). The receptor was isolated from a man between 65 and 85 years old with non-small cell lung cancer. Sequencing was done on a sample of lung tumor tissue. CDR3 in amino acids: CASTDATESPRPLHF. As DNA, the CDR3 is TGTGCCAGCACCGACGCGACAGAGTCGCCCAGGCCCCTCCACTTT.